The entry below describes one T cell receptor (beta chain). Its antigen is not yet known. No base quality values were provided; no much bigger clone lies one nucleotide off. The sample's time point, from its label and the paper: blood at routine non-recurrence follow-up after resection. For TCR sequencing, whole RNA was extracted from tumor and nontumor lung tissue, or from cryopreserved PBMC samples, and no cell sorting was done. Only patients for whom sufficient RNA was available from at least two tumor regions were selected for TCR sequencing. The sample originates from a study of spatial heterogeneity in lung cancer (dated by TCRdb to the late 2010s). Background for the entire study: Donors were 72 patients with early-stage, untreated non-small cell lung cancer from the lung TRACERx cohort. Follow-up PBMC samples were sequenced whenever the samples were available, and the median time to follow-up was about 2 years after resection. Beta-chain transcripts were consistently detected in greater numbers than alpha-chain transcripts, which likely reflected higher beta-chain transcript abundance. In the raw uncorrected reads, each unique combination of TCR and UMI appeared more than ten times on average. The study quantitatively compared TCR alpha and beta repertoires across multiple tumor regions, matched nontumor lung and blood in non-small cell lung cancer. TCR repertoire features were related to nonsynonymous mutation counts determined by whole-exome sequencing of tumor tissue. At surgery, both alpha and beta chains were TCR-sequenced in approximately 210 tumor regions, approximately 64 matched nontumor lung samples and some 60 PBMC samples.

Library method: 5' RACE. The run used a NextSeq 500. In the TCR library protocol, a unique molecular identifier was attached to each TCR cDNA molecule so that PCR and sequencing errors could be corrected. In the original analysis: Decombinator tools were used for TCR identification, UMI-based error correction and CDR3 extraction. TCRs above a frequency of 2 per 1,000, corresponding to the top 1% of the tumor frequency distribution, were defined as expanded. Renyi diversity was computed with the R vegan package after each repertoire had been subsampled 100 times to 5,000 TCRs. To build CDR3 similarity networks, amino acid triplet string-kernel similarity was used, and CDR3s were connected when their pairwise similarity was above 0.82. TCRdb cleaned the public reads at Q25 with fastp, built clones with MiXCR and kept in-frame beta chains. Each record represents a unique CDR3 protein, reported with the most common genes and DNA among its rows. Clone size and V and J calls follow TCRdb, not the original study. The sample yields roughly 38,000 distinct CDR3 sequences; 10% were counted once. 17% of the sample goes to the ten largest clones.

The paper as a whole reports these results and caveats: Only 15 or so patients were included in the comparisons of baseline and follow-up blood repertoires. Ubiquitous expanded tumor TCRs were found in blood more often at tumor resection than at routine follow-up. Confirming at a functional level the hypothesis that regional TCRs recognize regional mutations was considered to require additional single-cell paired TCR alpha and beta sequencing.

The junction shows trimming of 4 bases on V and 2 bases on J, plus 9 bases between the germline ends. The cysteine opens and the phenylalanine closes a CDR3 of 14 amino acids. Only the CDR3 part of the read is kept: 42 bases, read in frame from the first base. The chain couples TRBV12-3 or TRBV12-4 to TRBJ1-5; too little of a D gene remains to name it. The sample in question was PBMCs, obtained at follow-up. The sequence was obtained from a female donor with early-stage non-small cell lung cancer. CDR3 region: CASSWRGGNQPQHF. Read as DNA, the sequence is TGTGCCAGCAGTTGGCGTGGAGGCAATCAGCCCCAGCATTTT.